This section outlines one TCR beta chain sequence together with its context. Researchers prepared the TCRbeta library using unique molecular identifiers, the study reports. Each CDR3 protein gets one entry after TCRdb re-called the PCR reads with MiXCR. The table includes roughly 350,000 distinct CDR3 sequences, around 10% detected once. The data belong to a study of T-cell reconstitution after alpha-beta-depleted transplantation in children. In germline, CDR1 is MGHRA, CDR2 YSYEKL. The CDR3 contains 16 residues. Trimming left V 4 bases short and J 0 bases short, with 15 bases between. The material was PBMCs from the stem cell graft donor, obtained from the stem cell graft. The TCR sequence derives from a human donor who donated a stem cell graft to a child with acute lymphoblastic leukemia. This chain connects TRBV4-1 to TRBJ2-5, with D possibly TRBD2 on 5 matching bases. CDR3 region: CASSPLGLGNQETQYF. The CDR3 DNA is TGCGCCAGCAGCCCACTCGGACTGGGCAACCAAGAGACCCAGTACTTC.